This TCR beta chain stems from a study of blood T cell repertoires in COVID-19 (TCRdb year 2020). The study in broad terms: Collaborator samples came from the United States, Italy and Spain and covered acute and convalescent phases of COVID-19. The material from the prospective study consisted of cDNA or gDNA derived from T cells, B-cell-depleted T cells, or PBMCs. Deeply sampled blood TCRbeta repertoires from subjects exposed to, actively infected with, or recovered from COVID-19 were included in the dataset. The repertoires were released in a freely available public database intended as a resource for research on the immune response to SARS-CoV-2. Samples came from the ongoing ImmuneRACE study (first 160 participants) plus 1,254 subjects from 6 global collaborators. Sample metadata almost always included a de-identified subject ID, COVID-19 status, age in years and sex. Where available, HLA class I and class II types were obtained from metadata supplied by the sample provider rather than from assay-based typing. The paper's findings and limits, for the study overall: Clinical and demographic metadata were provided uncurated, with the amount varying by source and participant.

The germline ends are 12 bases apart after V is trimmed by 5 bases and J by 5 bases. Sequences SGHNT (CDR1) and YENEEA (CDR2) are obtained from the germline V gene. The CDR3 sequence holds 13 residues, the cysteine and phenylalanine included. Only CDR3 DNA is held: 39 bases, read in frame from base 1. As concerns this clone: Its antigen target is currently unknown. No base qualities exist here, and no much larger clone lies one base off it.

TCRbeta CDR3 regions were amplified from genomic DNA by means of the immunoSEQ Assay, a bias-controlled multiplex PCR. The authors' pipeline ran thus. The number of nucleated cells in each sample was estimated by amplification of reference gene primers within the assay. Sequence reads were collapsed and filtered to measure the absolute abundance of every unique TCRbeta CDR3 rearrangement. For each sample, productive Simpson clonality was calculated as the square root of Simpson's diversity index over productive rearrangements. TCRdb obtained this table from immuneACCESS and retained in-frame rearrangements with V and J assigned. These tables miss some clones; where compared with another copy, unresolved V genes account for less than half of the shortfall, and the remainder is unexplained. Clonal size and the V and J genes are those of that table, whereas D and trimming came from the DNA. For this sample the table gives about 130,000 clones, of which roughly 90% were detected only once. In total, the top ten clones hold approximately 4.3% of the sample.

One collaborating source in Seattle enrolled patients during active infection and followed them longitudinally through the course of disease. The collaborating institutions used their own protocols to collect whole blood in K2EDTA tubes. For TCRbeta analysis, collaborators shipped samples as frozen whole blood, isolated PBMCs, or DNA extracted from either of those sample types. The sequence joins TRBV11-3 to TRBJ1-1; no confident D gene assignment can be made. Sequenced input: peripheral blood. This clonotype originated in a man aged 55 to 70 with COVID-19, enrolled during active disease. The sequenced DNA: TGTGCCAGCAGCCTGGGGAGTATGACTGAAGCTTTCTTT. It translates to CASSLGSMTEAFF.